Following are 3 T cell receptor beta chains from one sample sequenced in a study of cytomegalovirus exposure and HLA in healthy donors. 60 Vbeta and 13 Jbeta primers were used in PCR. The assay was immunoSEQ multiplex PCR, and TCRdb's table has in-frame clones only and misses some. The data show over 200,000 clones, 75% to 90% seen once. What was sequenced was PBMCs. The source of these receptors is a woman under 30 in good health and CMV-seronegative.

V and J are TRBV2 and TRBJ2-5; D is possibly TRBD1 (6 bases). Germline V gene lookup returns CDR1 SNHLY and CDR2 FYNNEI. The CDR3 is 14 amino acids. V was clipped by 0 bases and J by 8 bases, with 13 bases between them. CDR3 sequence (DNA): TGTGCCAGCAGTGAAGCCAGGACAGCCAGAACCCAGTACTTC. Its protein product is CASSEARTARTQYF. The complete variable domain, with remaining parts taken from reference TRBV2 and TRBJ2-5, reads EPEVTQTPSHQVTQMGQEVILRCVPISNHLYFYWYRQILGQKVEFLVSFYNNEISEKSEIFDDQFSVERPDGSNFTLKIRSTKLEDSAMYFCASSEARTARTQYFGPGTRLLVL.

The CDR3 bases are TGTGCCAGCAGTTTATCTCCCTTTGATGAGCAGTTCTTC. Amino acids: CASSLSPFDEQFF. This chain connects TRBV27 to TRBJ2-1; D uncertain. The V end was cut by 0 bases, the J end by 8 bases, with 8 bases between. Germline V gene data show CDR1 as MNHEY and CDR2 as SMNVEV (reference sequence). The CDR3 covers 13 residues.

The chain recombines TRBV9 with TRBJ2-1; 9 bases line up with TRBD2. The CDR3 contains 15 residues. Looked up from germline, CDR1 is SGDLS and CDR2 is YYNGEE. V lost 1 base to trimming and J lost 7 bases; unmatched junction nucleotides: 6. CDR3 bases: TGTGCCAGCAGCGTATTGGCGGGGGGGCCAAATGAGCAGTTCTTC. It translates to CASSVLAGGPNEQFF.